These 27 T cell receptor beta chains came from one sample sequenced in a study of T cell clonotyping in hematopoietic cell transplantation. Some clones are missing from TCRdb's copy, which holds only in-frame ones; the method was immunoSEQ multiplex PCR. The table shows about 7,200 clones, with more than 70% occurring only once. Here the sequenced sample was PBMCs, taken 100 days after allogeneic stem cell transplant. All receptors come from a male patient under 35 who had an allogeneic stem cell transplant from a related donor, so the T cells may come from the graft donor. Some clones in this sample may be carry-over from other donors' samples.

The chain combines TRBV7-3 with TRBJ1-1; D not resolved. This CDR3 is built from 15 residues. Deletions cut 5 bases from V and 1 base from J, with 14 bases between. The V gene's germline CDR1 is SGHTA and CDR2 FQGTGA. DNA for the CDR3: TGTGCCAGCAGCCTCAGTCGAGGGTCGAACACTGAAGCTTTCTTT. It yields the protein CASSLSRGSNTEAFF.

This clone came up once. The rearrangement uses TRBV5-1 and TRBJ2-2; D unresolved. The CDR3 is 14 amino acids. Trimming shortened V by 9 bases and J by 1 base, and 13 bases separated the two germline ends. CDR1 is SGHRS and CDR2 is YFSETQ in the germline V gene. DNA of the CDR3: TGCGCCACCTCGGACCGTTGGAACACCGGGGAGCTGTTTTTT. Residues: CATSDRWNTGELFF.

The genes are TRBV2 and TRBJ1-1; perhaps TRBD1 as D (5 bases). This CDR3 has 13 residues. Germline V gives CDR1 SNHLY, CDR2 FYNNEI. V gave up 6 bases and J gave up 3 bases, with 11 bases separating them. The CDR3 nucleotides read TGTGCCAGCAGACCCAGGGATGACACTGAAGCTTTCTTT. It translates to CASRPRDDTEAFF.

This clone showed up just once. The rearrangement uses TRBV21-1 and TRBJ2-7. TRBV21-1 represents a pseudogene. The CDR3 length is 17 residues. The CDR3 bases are TGTGCCAGCAGCAAAGTGGTAGAGGGGAGAGCTCCCTACGAGCAGTACGTC. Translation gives CASSKVVEGRAPYEQYV.

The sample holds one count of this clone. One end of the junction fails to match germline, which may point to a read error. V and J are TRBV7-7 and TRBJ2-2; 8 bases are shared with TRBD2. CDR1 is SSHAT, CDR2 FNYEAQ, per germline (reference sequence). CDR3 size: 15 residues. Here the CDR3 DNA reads TGTGCTAGCAGCTTAAGCGGGAGTGTCACCGGGGAGCTGTTTTTT. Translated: CASSLSGSVTGELFF.

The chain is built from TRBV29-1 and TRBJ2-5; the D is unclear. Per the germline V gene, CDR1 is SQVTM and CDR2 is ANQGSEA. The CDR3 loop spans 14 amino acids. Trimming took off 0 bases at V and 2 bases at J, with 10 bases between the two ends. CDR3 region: CSVEDLSSQETQYF. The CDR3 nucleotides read TGCAGCGTTGAAGATCTTTCCAGTCAAGAGACCCAGTACTTC.

CDR3 residues: CASSPRLGYPYNEQFF. Here the CDR3 DNA reads TGTGCCAGCAGCCCCAGGCTAGGCTACCCCTACAATGAGCAGTTCTTC. The chain recombines TRBV9 with TRBJ2-1, with no clear D. Trimming took off 4 bases at V and 2 bases at J, with 16 bases between the two ends. Germline V gene sequence: CDR1 SGDLS, CDR2 YYNGEE. This CDR3 is built from 16 residues.

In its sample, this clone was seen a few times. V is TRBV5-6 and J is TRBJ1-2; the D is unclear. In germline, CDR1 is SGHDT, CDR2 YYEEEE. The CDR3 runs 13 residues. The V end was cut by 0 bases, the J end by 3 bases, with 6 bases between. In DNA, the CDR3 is TGTGCCAGCAGCTTGGTCGCGGACTATGGCTACACCTTC. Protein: CASSLVADYGYTF. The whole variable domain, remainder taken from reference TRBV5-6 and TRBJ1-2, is DAGVTQSPTHLIKTRGQQVTLRCSPKSGHDTVSWYQQALGQGPQFIFQYYEEEERQRGNFPDRFSGHQFPNYSSELNVNALLLGDSALYLCASSLVADYGYTFGSGTRLTVV.

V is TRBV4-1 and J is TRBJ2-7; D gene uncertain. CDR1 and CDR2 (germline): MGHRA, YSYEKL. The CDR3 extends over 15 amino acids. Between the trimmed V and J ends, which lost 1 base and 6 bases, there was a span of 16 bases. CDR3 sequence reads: CASSQGKMRPREQYV. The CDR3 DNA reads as TGCGCCAGCAGCCAAGGAAAGATGCGACCTCGCGAGCAGTACGTC.

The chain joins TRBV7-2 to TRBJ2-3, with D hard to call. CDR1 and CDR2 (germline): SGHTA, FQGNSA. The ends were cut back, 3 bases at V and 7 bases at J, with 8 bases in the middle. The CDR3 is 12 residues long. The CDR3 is CASSFGTNTQYF. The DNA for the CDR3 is TGTGCCAGCAGCTTCGGTACCAATACGCAGTATTTT. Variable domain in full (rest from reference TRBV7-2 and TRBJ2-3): GAGVSQSPSNKVTEKGKDVELRCDPISGHTALYWYRQSLGQGLEFLIYFQGNSAPDKSGLPSDRFSAERTGGSVSTLTIQRTQQEDSAVYLCASSFGTNTQYFGPGTRLTVL.

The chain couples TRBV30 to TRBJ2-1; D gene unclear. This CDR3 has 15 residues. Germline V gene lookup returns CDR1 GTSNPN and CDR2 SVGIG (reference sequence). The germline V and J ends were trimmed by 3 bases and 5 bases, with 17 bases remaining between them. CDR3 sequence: CAWSALRARNNEQFF. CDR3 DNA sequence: TGTGCCTGGAGCGCCCTCCGGGCCCGAAACAATGAGCAGTTCTTC. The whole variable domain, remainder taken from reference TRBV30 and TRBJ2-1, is SQTIHQWPATLVQPVGSPLSLECTVEGTSNPNLYWYRQAAGRGLQLLFYSVGIGQISSEVPQNLSASRPQDRQFILSSKKLLLSDSGFYLCAWSALRARNNEQFFGPGTRLTVL.

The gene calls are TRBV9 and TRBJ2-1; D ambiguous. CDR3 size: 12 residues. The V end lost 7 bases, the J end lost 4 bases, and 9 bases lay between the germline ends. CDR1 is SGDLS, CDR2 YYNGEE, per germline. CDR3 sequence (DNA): TGTGCCAGCTCATCGGATTACAATGAGCAGTTCTTC. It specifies CASSSDYNEQFF.

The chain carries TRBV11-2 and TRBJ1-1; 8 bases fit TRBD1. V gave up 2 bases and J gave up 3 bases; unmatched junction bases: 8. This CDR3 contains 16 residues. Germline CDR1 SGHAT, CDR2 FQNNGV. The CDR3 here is CASSLRRTGGDTEAFF. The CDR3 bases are TGTGCCAGCAGCTTAAGACGCACAGGGGGGGACACTGAAGCTTTCTTT.

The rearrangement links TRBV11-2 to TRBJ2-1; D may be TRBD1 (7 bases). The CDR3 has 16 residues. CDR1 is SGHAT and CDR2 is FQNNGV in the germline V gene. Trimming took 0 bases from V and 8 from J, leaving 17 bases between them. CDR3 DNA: TGTGCCAGCAGCTTAGATCCTGGCAGGGGGGACGATGAGCAGTTCTTC. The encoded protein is CASSLDPGRGDDEQFF.

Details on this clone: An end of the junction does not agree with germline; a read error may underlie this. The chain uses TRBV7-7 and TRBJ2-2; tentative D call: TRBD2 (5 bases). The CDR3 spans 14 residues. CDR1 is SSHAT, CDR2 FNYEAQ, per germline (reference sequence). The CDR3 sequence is CASSLELGIGELFF. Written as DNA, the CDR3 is TGTGCTAGCAGCTTAGAACTAGGTATCGGGGAGCTGTTTTTT.

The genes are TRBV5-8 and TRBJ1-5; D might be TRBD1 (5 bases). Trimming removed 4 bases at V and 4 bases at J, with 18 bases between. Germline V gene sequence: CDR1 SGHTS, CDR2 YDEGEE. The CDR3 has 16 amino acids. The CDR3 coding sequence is TGTGCCAGCAGCCCTTACCGGGGGATCCGAAATCAGCCCCAGCATTTT. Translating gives CASSPYRGIRNQPQHF.

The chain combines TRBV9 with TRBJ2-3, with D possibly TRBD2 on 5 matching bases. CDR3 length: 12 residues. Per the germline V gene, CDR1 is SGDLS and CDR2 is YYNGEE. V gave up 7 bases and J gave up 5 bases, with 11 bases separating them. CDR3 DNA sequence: TGTGCCAGCGCTCGGAGCGGAGATACGCAGTATTTT. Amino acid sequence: CASARSGDTQYF. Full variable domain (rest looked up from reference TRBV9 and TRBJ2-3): DSGVTQTPKHLITATGQRVTLRCSPRSGDLSVYWYQQSLDQGLQFLIQYYNGEERAKGNILERFSAQQFPDLHSELNLSSLELGDSALYFCASARSGDTQYFGPGTRLTVL.

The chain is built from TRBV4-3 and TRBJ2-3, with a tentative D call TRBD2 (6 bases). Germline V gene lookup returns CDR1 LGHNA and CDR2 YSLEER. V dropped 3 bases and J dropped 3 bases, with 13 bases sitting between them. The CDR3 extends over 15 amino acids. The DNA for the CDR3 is TGCGCCAGCAGCCAGGAGGGGTCGGGTACAGATACGCAGTATTTT. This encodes CASSQEGSGTDTQYF.

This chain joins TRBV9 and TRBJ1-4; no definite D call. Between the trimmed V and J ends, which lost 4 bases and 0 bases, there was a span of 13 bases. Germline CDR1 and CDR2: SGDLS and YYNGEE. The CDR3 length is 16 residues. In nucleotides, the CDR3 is TGTGCCAGCAGCTCAAGGACGGGTGCAACTAATGAAAAACTGTTTTTT. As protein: CASSSRTGATNEKLFF.

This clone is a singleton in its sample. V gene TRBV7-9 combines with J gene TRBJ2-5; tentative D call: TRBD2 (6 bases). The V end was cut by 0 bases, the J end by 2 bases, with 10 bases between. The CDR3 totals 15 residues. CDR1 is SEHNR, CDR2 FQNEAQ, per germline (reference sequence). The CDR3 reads CASSLAGSYQETQYF. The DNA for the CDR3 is TGTGCCAGCAGCTTAGCCGGGAGCTATCAAGAGACCCAGTACTTC. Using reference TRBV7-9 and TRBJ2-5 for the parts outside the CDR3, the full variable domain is DTGVSQNPRHKITKRGQNVTFRCDPISEHNRLYWYRQTLGQGPEFLTYFQNEAQLEKSRLLSDRFSAERPKGSFSTLEIQRTEQGDSAMYLCASSLAGSYQETQYFGPGTRLLVL.

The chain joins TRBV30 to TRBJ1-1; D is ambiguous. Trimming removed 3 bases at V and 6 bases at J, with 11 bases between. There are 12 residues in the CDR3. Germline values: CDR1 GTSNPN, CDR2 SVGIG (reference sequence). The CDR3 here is CAWSFTRSEAFF. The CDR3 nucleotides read TGTGCCTGGAGCTTTACCCGGTCTGAAGCTTTCTTT.

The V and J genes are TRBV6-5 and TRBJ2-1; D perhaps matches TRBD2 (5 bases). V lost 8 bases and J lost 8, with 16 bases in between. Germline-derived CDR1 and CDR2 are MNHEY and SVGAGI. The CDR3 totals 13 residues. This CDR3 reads CASHLGSRDEQFF. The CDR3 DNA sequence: TGTGCCAGCCACCTTGGGTCGAGGGATGAGCAGTTCTTC.

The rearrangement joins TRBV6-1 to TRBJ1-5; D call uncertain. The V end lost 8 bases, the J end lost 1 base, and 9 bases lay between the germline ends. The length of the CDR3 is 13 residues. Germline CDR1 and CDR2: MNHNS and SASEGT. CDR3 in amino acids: CASRHPSNQPQHF. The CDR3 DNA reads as TGTGCCAGCCGTCATCCGAGCAATCAGCCCCAGCATTTT.

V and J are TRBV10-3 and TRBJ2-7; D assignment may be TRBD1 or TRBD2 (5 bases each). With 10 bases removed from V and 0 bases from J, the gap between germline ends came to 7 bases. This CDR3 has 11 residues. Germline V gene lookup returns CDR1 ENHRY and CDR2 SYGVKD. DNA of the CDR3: TGTGCCACGGGGACCTCCTACGAGCAGTACGTC. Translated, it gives CATGTSYEQYV.

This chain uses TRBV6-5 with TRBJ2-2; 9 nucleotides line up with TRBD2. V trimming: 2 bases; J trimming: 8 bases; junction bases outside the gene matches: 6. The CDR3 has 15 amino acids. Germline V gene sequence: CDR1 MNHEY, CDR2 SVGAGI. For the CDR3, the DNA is TGTGCCAGCAGTTACGGCGGGGGGGCCTTAGGGGAGCTGTTTTTT. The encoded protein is CASSYGGGALGELFF.

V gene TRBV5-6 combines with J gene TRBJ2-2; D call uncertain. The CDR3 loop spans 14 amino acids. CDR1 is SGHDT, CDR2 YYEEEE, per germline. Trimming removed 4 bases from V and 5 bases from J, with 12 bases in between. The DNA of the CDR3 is TGTGCCAGCAGCCCCGTACGTGGGACCGGGGAGCTGTTTTTT. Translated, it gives CASSPVRGTGELFF.

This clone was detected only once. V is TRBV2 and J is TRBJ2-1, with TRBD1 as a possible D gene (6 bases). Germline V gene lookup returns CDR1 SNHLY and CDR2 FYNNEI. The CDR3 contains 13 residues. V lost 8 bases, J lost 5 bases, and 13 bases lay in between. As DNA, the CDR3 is TGTGCCAGCGGGGACAACCAGAACAATGAGCAGTTCTTC. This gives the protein CASGDNQNNEQFF.